One sample yielded the 17 T cell receptor beta chains listed below, sequenced in a study of PD-1 blockade in classical Hodgkin lymphoma. Sequencing used immunoSEQ multiplex PCR; TCRdb keeps in-frame clones, though not all of them. The table has about 23,000 clones, 80% seen once; the top ten hold 17%. No patient escaped relapse after autologous stem cell transplantation, and brentuximab vedotin exposure varied. Sequencing used peripheral blood mononuclear cells (PBMCs), obtained before the second cycle of nivolumab. These receptors were obtained from a human donor with classical Hodgkin lymphoma.

CDR3 residues: CASSLMGQGTTAQETQYF. As DNA, the CDR3 is TGTGCCAGCAGCTTAATGGGACAGGGGACTACCGCTCAAGAGACCCAGTACTTC. The chain joins TRBV7-9 to TRBJ2-5, with 10 positions matching TRBD1. CDR3 size: 18 residues. Germline trimming cut 2 bases from V and 2 bases from J; bases unmatched to any gene: 11. Germline V gene data show CDR1 as SEHNR and CDR2 as FQNEAQ (reference sequence).

V and J are TRBV30 and TRBJ2-3; D unclear. Trimming took off 0 bases at V and 0 bases at J, with 10 bases between the two ends. The CDR3 loop spans 15 amino acids. Germline values: CDR1 GTSNPN, CDR2 SVGIG (reference sequence). CDR3 protein: CAWSVGGFSTDTQYF. Written as DNA, the CDR3 is TGTGCCTGGAGTGTTGGTGGGTTTAGCACAGATACGCAGTATTTT. The full variable domain, completed using reference TRBV30 and TRBJ2-3, is SQTIHQWPATLVQPVGSPLSLECTVEGTSNPNLYWYRQAAGRGLQLLFYSVGIGQISSEVPQNLSASRPQDRQFILSSKKLLLSDSGFYLCAWSVGGFSTDTQYFGPGTRLTVL.

This chain links TRBV21-1 with TRBJ2-7; the D call in the table, TRBD2, was not verified against the DNA. TRBV21-1 is an annotated pseudogene. The CDR3 has 14 residues. CDR3 sequence: CASSKGGTRYEQYF. CDR3 sequence (DNA): TGTGCCAGCAGCAAAGGAGGGACTCGCTACGAGCAGTACTTC.

The chain employs TRBV19 and TRBJ2-5; maybe TRBD1 (6 bases). Per the germline V gene, CDR1 is LNHDA and CDR2 is SQIVND (reference sequence). The CDR3 covers 12 residues. Trimming removed 10 bases from V and 4 bases from J, with 13 bases in between. The CDR3 nucleotides read TGTGCCACCAGGGGCACCAGAGAGACCCAGTACTTC. Translation gives CATRGTRETQYF. The full variable domain, in which reference TRBV19 and TRBJ2-5 provide the parts outside the CDR3, is DGGITQSPKYLFRKEGQNVTLSCEQNLNHDAMYWYRQDPGQGLRLIYYSQIVNDFQKGDIAEGYSVSREKKESFPLTVTSAQKNPTAFYLCATRGTRETQYFGPGTRLLVL.

The rearrangement joins TRBV10-2 to TRBJ1-1, with 7 bases that match TRBD1. The CDR3 extends over 12 amino acids. The junction had 1 base not matched to a gene; V was cut back by 4 bases and J by 5 bases. Looked up from germline, CDR1 is WSHSY and CDR2 is SAAADI. The CDR3 DNA sequence: TGCGCCAGCAGTGCAGGGGGAACTGAAGCTTTCTTT. Its translation is CASSAGGTEAFF.

With respect to this clone: Relative to the germline gene, one junction end is altered; a read error may explain this. The chain is built from TRBV11-2 and TRBJ2-7; 8 nucleotides align to TRBD1. CDR1 is SGHAT, CDR2 FQNNGV, per germline. The CDR3 runs 15 residues. In nucleotides, the CDR3 is TGTGCCAGCAGCCCAGGGGGCAACCCATCCTACAAGCAGTACTTC. It is translated as CASSPGGNPSYKQYF. The entire variable domain, with the rest obtained from reference TRBV11-2 and TRBJ2-7, is as follows: EAGVAQSPRYKIIEKRQSVAFWCNPISGHATLYWYQQILGQGPKLLIQFQNNGVVDDSQLPKDRFSAERLKGVDSTLKIQPAKLEDSAVYLCASSPGGNPSYKQYFGPGTRLTVT.

This chain joins TRBV6-1 and TRBJ2-3; 9 bases are shared with TRBD1. V lost 3 bases, J lost 3 bases, and 10 bases stayed unmatched. The germline CDR1 and CDR2 sequences are MNHNS and SASEGT. The CDR3 has 17 residues. The CDR3 DNA reads as TGTGCCAGCAGTGAGCCCCCTGGACAGGGGTGGACAGATACGCAGTATTTT. Protein sequence: CASSEPPGQGWTDTQYF.

As DNA, the CDR3 is TGTGCCAGCTCTCCTTCAGTCCCCGGGGAGCTGTTTTTT. Translating gives CASSPSVPGELFF. The V gene is TRBV18, the J gene TRBJ2-2; D is unclear. Trimming pared 6 bases from V and 6 bases from J, leaving 11 bases between. This CDR3 has 13 amino acids. CDR1 is KGHSH and CDR2 is LQKENI in the germline V gene.

The chain is built from TRBV28 and TRBJ1-5; possibly TRBD1 for D (5 bases). The CDR3 has 15 residues. The germline CDR1 and CDR2 sequences are MDHEN and SYDVKM. V was clipped by 2 bases and J by 3 bases, with 11 bases between them. CDR3 nucleotides: TGTGCCAGCAGTTTAGGGGGACCATTCAATCAGCCCCAGCATTTT. The encoded protein is CASSLGGPFNQPQHF.

V and J are TRBV9 and TRBJ2-1, with D tentatively TRBD1 or TRBD2 (7 bases each). Trimming took off 4 bases at V and 6 bases at J, with 26 bases between the two ends. CDR1 SGDLS and CDR2 YYNGEE come from the germline V gene. The CDR3 runs to 18 residues. The CDR3 bases are TGTGCCAGCAGCATCCTCCCAGGGGGGGATCTTAAGGGCAATGAGCAGTTCTTC. This translates into CASSILPGGDLKGNEQFF.

This chain uses TRBV9 with TRBJ2-1; 7 nucleotides agree with TRBD2. Germline trimming cut 4 bases from V and 4 bases from J; bases unmatched to any gene: 8. This CDR3 contains 15 residues. Looked up from germline, CDR1 is SGDLS and CDR2 is YYNGEE. CDR3 sequence (DNA): TGTGCCAGCAGCATCTCGACTAGCAGATACAATGAGCAGTTCTTC. It yields the protein CASSISTSRYNEQFF.

The rearrangement joins TRBV19 to TRBJ1-3; TRBD1 matches at 8 bases. Germline assignment: CDR1 LNHDA and CDR2 SQIVND (reference sequence). CDR3 length equals 17 residues. Germline trimming cut 3 bases from V and 1 base from J; bases unmatched to any gene: 8. The CDR3 bases are TGTGCCAGTAGTATGGTACAGGGGGGTAAATCTGGAAACACCATATATTTT. Its protein is CASSMVQGGKSGNTIYF.

The chain is built from TRBV19 and TRBJ1-5; weak D call: TRBD1 (6 bases). The CDR3 runs to 16 residues. Trimming took 3 bases from V and 0 from J, leaving 12 bases between them. The germline V gene has CDR1 LNHDA and CDR2 SQIVND (reference sequence). The CDR3 spells CASSMRGPDSNQPQHF. The CDR3 DNA reads TGTGCCAGTAGTATGCGGGGGCCGGATAGCAATCAGCCCCAGCATTTT.

This clone was observed a few times. The rearrangement uses TRBV5-1 and TRBJ2-2; D ambiguous. The CDR3 is 14 residues long. Germline V gene lookup returns CDR1 SGHRS and CDR2 YFSETQ. The V gene lost 0 bases and the J gene lost 4 bases, with 7 bases spanning the gap. The CDR3 sequence is CASSLVPATGELFF. CDR3 in DNA: TGCGCCAGCAGCTTGGTACCCGCCACCGGGGAGCTGTTTTTT.

CDR3 sequence: CASGQGWYNEQFF. CDR3 DNA: TGTGCCAGCGGACAGGGATGGTACAATGAGCAGTTCTTC. V is TRBV28 and J is TRBJ2-1; 8 bases map to TRBD1. Germline-derived CDR1 and CDR2 are MDHEN and SYDVKM. CDR3 length equals 13 residues. Trimming removed 8 bases from V and 4 bases from J; junction bases left unmatched: 4.

This clone appeared a single time. The genes are TRBV10-3 and TRBJ2-5; D perhaps matches TRBD2 (6 bases). The CDR3 consists of 15 residues. Deletions cut 3 bases from V and 5 bases from J, with 16 bases between. Germline V gene sequence: CDR1 ENHRY, CDR2 SYGVKD. CDR3 loop: CAISDGTREMETQYF. The CDR3 region has the DNA TGTGCCATCAGTGACGGGACTCGCGAAATGGAGACCCAGTACTTC.

The gene calls are TRBV27 and TRBJ1-3, with D possibly matching TRBD1 (6 bases). V lost 1 base to trimming and J lost 0 bases, with 7 bases between them. Germline assignment: CDR1 MNHEY and CDR2 SMNVEV (reference sequence). The CDR3 sequence is 15 residues long. The DNA for the CDR3 is TGTGCCAGCAGTTTATTCAGGGGCTCTGGAAACACCATATATTTT. This gives the protein CASSLFRGSGNTIYF.